The clone carrying this T cell receptor (beta chain) was picked up a small number of times. Every bit of the isolated RNA underwent reverse transcription, so sequencing read expressed TCRB transcripts. Sequencing was performed with immunoSEQ multiplex PCR; in TCRdb, only in-frame clones are kept and a portion is missing. The repertoire consists of about 400,000 clones, with about 12% occurring once and the leading ten covering 0.017%. The CDR3 is 12 residues long. Trimming took 6 bases from V and 2 from J, leaving 7 bases between them. Germline-derived CDR1 and CDR2 are LNHDA and SQIVND (reference sequence). This sample stems from a study of beta chain features in type 1 diabetes. The authors sorted CD4+ naive, central memory, regulatory and stem cell-like memory cells via CD45RO/CCR7/CD25/CD127/CD95/CD27.

The rearrangement joins TRBV19 to TRBJ1-2; D not certain. Sample: naive CD4+ T cells from blood. This TCR came from a man between 18 and 35 years old in good health. CDR3 residues: CASRTGNYGYTF. CDR3 nucleotide sequence: TGTGCCAGTAGAACCGGGAACTATGGCTACACCTTC.